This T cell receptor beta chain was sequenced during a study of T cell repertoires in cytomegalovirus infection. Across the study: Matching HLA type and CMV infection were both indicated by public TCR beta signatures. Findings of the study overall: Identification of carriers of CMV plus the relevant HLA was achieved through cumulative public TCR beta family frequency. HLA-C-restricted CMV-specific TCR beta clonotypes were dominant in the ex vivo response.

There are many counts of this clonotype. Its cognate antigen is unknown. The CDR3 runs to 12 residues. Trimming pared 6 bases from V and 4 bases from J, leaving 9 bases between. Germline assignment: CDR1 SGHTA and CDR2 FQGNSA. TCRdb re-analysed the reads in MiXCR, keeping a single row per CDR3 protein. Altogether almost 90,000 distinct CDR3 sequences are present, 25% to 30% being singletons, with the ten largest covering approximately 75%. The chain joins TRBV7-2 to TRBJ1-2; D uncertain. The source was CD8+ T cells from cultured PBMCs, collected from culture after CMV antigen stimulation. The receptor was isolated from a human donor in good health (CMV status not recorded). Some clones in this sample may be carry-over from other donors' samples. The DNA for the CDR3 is TGTGCCAGCAGTCCCCCTCGCTATGGCTACACCTTC. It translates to CASSPPRYGYTF. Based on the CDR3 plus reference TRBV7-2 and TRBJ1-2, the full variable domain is GAGVSQSPSNKVTEKGKDVELRCDPISGHTALYWYRQSLGQGLEFLIYFQGNSAPDKSGLPSDRFSAERTGGSVSTLTIQRTQQEDSAVYLCASSPPRYGYTFGSGTRLTVV.